Listed below are T cell receptor beta chains from one sample, sequenced in a study of OX40 agonist ivuxolimab in advanced cancers. Measured with immunoSEQ multiplex PCR; TCRdb has only the in-frame clones, and not every one. The data show tens of thousands of clones, 80% to 95% seen once. The input for sequencing was CD4+ or CD8+ T cells sorted from blood, taken in a trial of the OX40 agonist ivuxolimab. The source of these receptors is an adult with an advanced solid tumor such as melanoma, head and neck, liver or kidney cancer. Both conserved end residues are part of each CDR3. The order of the fields is V gene, D gene, J gene, clone size, CDR3 protein, CDR3 DNA. The D gene is left open where the match is weak. Clone sizes are given selectively: once, few, many, or a class where the clone is expanded.

>TRBV5-6|NA|TRBJ2-1|NA
CASSPTARYSYNEQFF
TGTGCCAGCAGCCCCACTGCGCGATACTCCTACAATGAGCAGTTCTTC
>TRBV21-1|NA|TRBJ2-7|NA
CASSKATSGRSHEQYF
TGTGCCAGCAGCAAAGCGACTAGCGGGAGGTCCCACGAGCAGTACTTC
>TRBV11-2|NA|TRBJ2-1|NA
CASSLDRLNEQFF
TGTGCCAGCAGCTTAGATCGGTTAAATGAGCAGTTCTTC
>TRBV19|TRBD2|TRBJ2-6|once
CASSTSSGRPVSGANVLTF
TGTGCCAGTAGTACCTCAAGCGGGAGGCCTGTCTCTGGGGCCAACGTCCTGACTTTC
>TRBV2|NA|TRBJ2-5|once
CASQSPSQETQYF
TGTGCCAGCCAATCGCCCAGCCAAGAGACCCAGTACTTC
>TRBV28|TRBD1|TRBJ1-4|NA
CASSAGGRRVEKLFF
TGTGCCAGCAGTGCAGGGGGCCGGCGCGTTGAAAAACTGTTTTTT
>TRBV7-6|TRBD1|TRBJ1-2|NA
CASSPTPTGGYGYTF
TGTGCCAGCAGCCCAACCCCGACAGGGGGCTATGGCTACACCTTC
>TRBV28|NA|TRBJ1-4|NA
CASAGSTNEKLFF
TGTGCCAGCGCAGGGTCAACTAATGAAAAACTGTTTTTT
>TRBV2|TRBD1|TRBJ2-5|NA
CASSPGQGSVAQYF
TGTGCCAGCAGTCCCGGACAGGGCAGTGTGGCCCAGTACTTC
>TRBV16|NA|TRBJ2-3|NA
CASSPMGGNTDTQYF
TGTGCCAGCAGCCCCATGGGGGGCAACACAGATACGCAGTATTTT
>TRBV7-2|TRBD1|TRBJ2-3|NA
CASSLDRGAPTDTQYF
TGTGCCAGCAGCTTAGACAGGGGTGCCCCCACAGATACGCAGTATTTT
>TRBV7-9|NA|TRBJ2-3|NA
CASSLWGRGPDTQYF
TGTGCCAGCAGCTTATGGGGGCGGGGGCCAGATACGCAGTATTTT
>TRBV5-1|NA|TRBJ1-1|NA
CASSLAGGNTEAFF
TGCGCCAGCAGCTTGGCGGGAGGTAACACTGAAGCTTTCTTT
>TRBV29-1|NA|TRBJ2-1|NA
CSVLTGSYNEQFF
TGCAGCGTACTAACCGGGTCCTACAATGAGCAGTTCTTC
>TRBV10-3|NA|TRBJ2-2|NA
CATRGRDEGELFF
TGTGCCACGAGGGGGAGGGACGAAGGGGAGCTGTTTTTT
>TRBV14|NA|TRBJ2-7|NA
CASSQGPEQYF
TGTGCCAGCAGCCAAGGACCCGAGCAGTACTTC
>TRBV27|NA|TRBJ1-1|once
CASSLARTSTNTEAFF
TGTGCCAGCAGTTTAGCTCGGACGTCGACGAACACTGAAGCTTTCTTT
>TRBV27|NA|TRBJ2-7|NA
CASSRRDGAYEQYF
TGTGCCAGCAGTCGCCGGGACGGAGCCTACGAGCAGTACTTC
>TRBV5-1|TRBD1|TRBJ2-2|NA
CASSFIAGGTGELFF
TGCGCCAGCAGCTTTATCGCAGGGGGCACCGGGGAGCTGTTTTTT
>TRBV29-1|NA|TRBJ2-3|once
CSVGAGSTDTQYF
TGCAGCGTTGGAGCGGGTTCCACAGATACGCAGTATTTT
>TRBV14|NA|TRBJ2-1|NA
CASSHASRQGRNEQFF
TGTGCCAGCAGCCACGCCTCCCGGCAGGGGAGAAATGAGCAGTTCTTC
>TRBV19|TRBD1|TRBJ2-7|once
CASSTQLGQAYEQYF
TGTGCCAGTAGTACCCAATTGGGACAGGCTTACGAGCAGTACTTC
>TRBV18|NA|TRBJ1-1|few
CASSPGEGEAFF
TGTGCCAGCTCACCAGGGGAGGGAGAAGCTTTCTTT
>TRBV5-1|NA|TRBJ1-5|NA
CASSLTGVGNQPQHF
TGCGCCAGCAGCCTCACGGGGGTCGGCAATCAGCCCCAGCATTTT
>TRBV2|NA|TRBJ2-1|once
CASSASGVRNEQFF
TGTGCCAGCAGTGCCTCAGGGGTCCGGAATGAGCAGTTCTTC
>TRBV18|TRBD1|TRBJ2-7|NA
CASSAIPQGASGEQYF
TGTGCCAGCTCAGCCATCCCACAGGGGGCTAGCGGCGAGCAGTACTTC
>TRBV4-2|TRBD2|TRBJ2-5|NA
CASSQVTAGGGETQYF
TGTGCCAGCAGCCAAGTTACAGCGGGAGGCGGCGAGACCCAGTACTTC
>TRBV7-9|NA|TRBJ2-7|NA
CASSLPPGEQYF
TGTGCCAGCAGCTTACCCCCAGGCGAGCAGTACTTC
>TRBV10-1|TRBD2|TRBJ2-7|NA
CASTLTSGNWSYEQYF
TGCGCCAGCACGCTTACTAGCGGGAATTGGTCCTACGAGCAGTACTTC
>TRBV5-6|NA|TRBJ2-1|NA
CASSLDSPGEQFF
TGTGCCAGCAGCCTAGATAGCCCCGGTGAGCAGTTCTTC
>TRBV28|NA|TRBJ2-5|NA
CASSLRGETQYF
TGTGCCAGCAGTTTGAGGGGAGAGACCCAGTACTTC
>TRBV27|NA|TRBJ2-5|NA
CASSLSGRGTETQYF
TGTGCCAGCAGTTTATCGGGCAGGGGAACGGAGACCCAGTACTTC
>TRBV5-1|TRBD1|TRBJ2-7|NA
CASSWTGSYEQYF
TGCGCCAGCAGCTGGACAGGGAGCTACGAGCAGTACTTC
>TRBV7-2|NA|TRBJ1-5|NA
CASSLDTVVGPQHF
TGTGCCAGCAGCTTAGACACCGTTGTAGGGCCCCAGCATTTT
>TRBV7-9|NA|TRBJ2-7|NA
CASSLASYAYEQYF
TGTGCCAGCAGCTTAGCAAGCTACGCCTACGAGCAGTACTTC
>TRBV7-9|TRBD2|TRBJ2-7|few
CASSLEGLALEQYF
TGTGCCAGCAGCTTAGAAGGACTAGCGCTCGAGCAGTACTTC
>TRBV6-5|NA|TRBJ2-3|few
CASRRAGLSTDTQYF
TGTGCCAGCAGGCGAGCGGGCCTCAGCACAGATACGCAGTATTTT
>TRBV7-9|NA|TRBJ2-7|once
CASSSGGSLYEQYF
TGTGCCAGCAGCTCTGGCGGTTCGCTCTACGAGCAGTACTTC
>TRBV18|NA|TRBJ1-4|NA
CASSPTVVNEKLFF
TGTGCCAGCTCACCCACGGTAGTCAATGAAAAACTGTTTTTT
>TRBV19|TRBD2|TRBJ2-6|NA
CASSIGLGYAGANVLTF
TGTGCCAGTAGTATCGGACTAGGGTACGCTGGGGCCAACGTCCTGACTTTC
>TRBV18|NA|TRBJ1-3|once
CASEGANSGNTIYF
TGTGCCAGCGAAGGAGCCAACTCTGGAAACACCATATATTTT
>TRBV5-1|NA|TRBJ1-3|once
CASSLVGTGRNTIYF
TGCGCCAGCAGCTTGGTAGGGACGGGCAGAAACACCATATATTTT
>TRBV7-2|NA|TRBJ1-4|NA
CASSLVGNEKLFF
TGTGCCAGCAGCTTAGTAGGGAATGAAAAACTGTTTTTT
>TRBV7-8|TRBD2|TRBJ2-3|NA
CASSLDGTSFFSTDTQYF
TGTGCCAGCAGCTTGGACGGGACTAGCTTTTTTAGCACAGATACGCAGTATTTT
>TRBV18|NA|TRBJ2-7|NA
CASSPNVVGAGSYEQYF
TGTGCCAGCTCACCAAACGTTGTTGGGGCAGGTTCCTACGAGCAGTACTTC
>TRBV6-5|NA|TRBJ2-3|NA
CASSQQSPSDTQYF
TGTGCCAGCAGCCAACAGAGTCCTAGCGATACGCAGTATTTT
>TRBV28|NA|TRBJ1-1|NA
CASRFFDRRNTEAFF
TGTGCCAGCAGATTTTTCGACAGGAGGAACACTGAAGCTTTCTTT
>TRBV10-3|NA|TRBJ2-7|NA
CAISESTRLPYEQYF
TGTGCCATCAGTGAGTCGACACGCCTCCCGTACGAGCAGTACTTC
>TRBV27|NA|TRBJ2-7|NA
CASSPRETSYEQYF
TGTGCCAGCAGCCCCAGGGAAACTTCCTACGAGCAGTACTTC